A single sample gave rise to the 12 T cell receptor beta chains below, sequenced in a study of blood T cells in healthy people across ages (dated by TCRdb to between 2015 and 2017). Receptor amplification or capture employed 5' RACE. The run used an Illumina HiSeq 2500. The second PCR ran for roughly 7 to 12 cycles and used a J-beta primer mix along with a sample-barcoded 5' primer. In TCRdb, the public reads were trimmed at Q25 with fastp and aligned with MiXCR, with productive beta chains retained. Rows merge per CDR3 protein into single entries with the most common DNA and genes. This sample comprises 1.5 million or so distinct CDR3 sequences, about 43% of them detected only once. 7% to 9% of the sample goes to the ten largest clones. Material: blood. The source is a young woman in good health.

The V gene is TRBV7-3, the J gene TRBJ2-4; TRBD2 agrees at 8 bases. TRBJ2-7 explains the end of the DNA better; the J call may be wrong. Germline assignment: CDR1 SGHTA and CDR2 FQGTGA. The length of the CDR3 is 14 residues. This chain's CDR3 is CASTRAPGLGEQYF. The DNA for the CDR3 is TGTGCCAGCACCAGAGCGCCGGGACTAGGCGAGCAGTACTTC.

This clonotype was picked up one time. V gene TRBV30 combines with J gene TRBJ2-7; D gene unclear. Germline V gene lookup returns CDR1 GTSNPN and CDR2 SVGIG (reference sequence). CDR3 length: 11 residues. Trimming removed 0 bases at V and 7 bases at J, with 7 bases between. CDR3 region: CAWSVREEQYF. The CDR3 nucleotides read TGTGCCTGGAGTGTACGTGAAGAGCAGTACTTC.

The V gene is TRBV24-1, the J gene TRBJ1-2, with D unresolved. With 0 bases removed from V and 7 bases from J, the gap between germline ends came to 5 bases. This CDR3 is 12 amino acids long. CDR1 and CDR2 (germline): KGHDR, SFDVKD. The CDR3 region is CATSDLASGYTF. For the CDR3, the DNA is TGTGCCACCAGTGATTTGGCCTCTGGCTACACCTTC.

This clonotype appeared a few times. In DNA, the CDR3 is TGTGCCAGCAGTGGGGGGGCGCTCCCTCTCGAGCAGTACTTC. Residues: CASSGGALPLEQYF. The rearrangement links TRBV11-2 to TRBJ2-7, with D maybe TRBD2 (7 bases). Trimming shortened V by 6 bases and J by 6 bases, and 18 bases separated the two germline ends. CDR1 and CDR2 (germline): SGHAT, FQNNGV. The CDR3 is 14 residues long.

A single count supports this clonotype. This chain uses TRBV7-9 with TRBJ2-1; 8 nucleotides line up with TRBD2. This CDR3 has 16 residues. Germline V CDR1 and CDR2: SEHNR, FQNEAQ (reference sequence). The junction had 10 bases not matched to a gene; V was cut back by 5 bases and J by 4 bases. This CDR3 is CASSQTSGGLYNEQFF. The CDR3 bases are TGTGCCAGCAGCCAAACCAGCGGGGGACTTTACAATGAGCAGTTCTTC.

This chain links TRBV29-1 with TRBJ2-7, with 11 nucleotides matching TRBD2. V dropped 7 bases and J dropped 0; count of bases not matched to a gene: 5. CDR1 is SQVTM, CDR2 ANQGSEA, per germline. The CDR3 is made up of 14 amino acids. CDR3 sequence reads: CSARSGRDSYEQYF. In nucleotides, the CDR3 is TGCAGCGCCCGTAGCGGGAGGGACTCCTACGAGCAGTACTTC.

The CDR3, as DNA: TGTGCCAGCAGCCCTAGGCCTATTACGGGCTTGTGGGCGATCCCCACAGATACGCAGTATTTT. It translates to CASSPRPITGLWAIPTDTQYF. The V gene is TRBV11-2, the J gene TRBJ2-3; no firm D call. CDR1 SGHAT and CDR2 FQNNGV come from the germline V gene. The CDR3 spans 21 residues. Trimming cost V 5 bases and J 2 bases, with 32 bases left between them.

The chain uses TRBV9 and TRBJ1-4; D remains unclear. The CDR3 spans 12 residues. Germline V gene lookup returns CDR1 SGDLS and CDR2 YYNGEE. V lost 3 bases and J lost 7, with 7 bases in between. The CDR3 DNA sequence: TGTGCCAGCAGCGCTCGGGGTGAAAAACTGTTTTTT. As protein: CASSARGEKLFF. The whole variable domain, filled in from reference TRBV9 and TRBJ1-4, reads DSGVTQTPKHLITATGQRVTLRCSPRSGDLSVYWYQQSLDQGLQFLIQYYNGEERAKGNILERFSAQQFPDLHSELNLSSLELGDSALYFCASSARGEKLFFGSGTQLSVL.

This chain joins TRBV12-3 or TRBV12-4 and TRBJ2-5, with 10 bases identical to TRBD2. The CDR3 consists of 17 residues. The ends lost 11 bases at V and 2 bases at J; junction bases unmatched: 17. The CDR3 spells CADTSKLAGGFQETQYF. In DNA form, the CDR3 reads TGTGCCGACACATCGAAATTAGCGGGGGGTTTTCAAGAGACCCAGTACTTC.

Only a few counts were recorded for this clonotype. V is TRBV24-1 and J is TRBJ1-2; D is perhaps TRBD1 (5 bases). Deletions cut 3 bases from V and 2 bases from J, with 9 bases between. This CDR3 has 14 residues. The germline CDR1 and CDR2 sequences are KGHDR and SFDVKD. In nucleotides, the CDR3 is TGTGCCACCAGTGATCCGGGGGTCAACTATGGCTACACCTTC. Translating gives CATSDPGVNYGYTF.

A remark on this clonotype: Germline is not matched at one junction end, which may reflect a read error. CDR3: CSARDLGGLSYGHTF. The CDR3 region has the DNA TGCAGTGCTAGAGATCTGGGGGGGCTTAGCTATGGCCACACCTTC. This chain connects TRBV20-1 to TRBJ1-2; TRBD1 might be the D (6 bases). The CDR3 loop spans 15 amino acids. The germline V gene encodes CDR1 DFQATT and CDR2 SNEGSKA (reference sequence).

This clonotype showed up just once. V is TRBV6-4 and J is TRBJ2-1, with no clear D. The DNA end is more similar to TRBJ2-7, so the J call may be wrong. Germline V gives CDR1 MRHNA, CDR2 SNTAGT. There are 15 residues in the CDR3. The CDR3 sequence: CASSETVYPYNEQYF. CDR3 nucleotides: TGTGCCAGCAGTGAAACAGTGTATCCCTACAATGAGCAGTACTTC.